The 32 T cell receptor beta chains reported below all come from one sample, sequenced in a study of blood T cell repertoires in COVID-19. The protocol was immunoSEQ multiplex PCR, while the TCRdb copy is restricted to in-frame clones and leaves out a portion. This sample carries 85,000 to 95,000 clones, roughly nine tenths of them seen once, and the ten largest clones take around 5.2%. Sequenced input: peripheral blood. These receptors came from a woman older than 75 with active COVID-19.

The rearrangement joins TRBV28 to TRBJ1-2; D may be TRBD1 (5 bases). CDR1 and CDR2 from the germline V gene are MDHEN and SYDVKM. Trimming cost V 8 bases and J 4 bases, with 8 bases left between them. The CDR3 is 11 amino acids. The CDR3 coding sequence is TGTGCCAGCGTGGGGGGCTATGGCTACACCTTC. Translating gives CASVGGYGYTF.

This chain joins TRBV28 and TRBJ2-2, with a weak D call TRBD2 (6 bases). Trimming pared 6 bases from V and 6 bases from J, leaving 23 bases between. CDR1 is MDHEN, CDR2 SYDVKM, per germline. The CDR3 has 17 amino acids. The DNA of the CDR3 is TGTGCCAGCAGCCCCAACACCCCGGGACTGGGCGCCGGGGAGCTGTTTTTT. Protein sequence: CASSPNTPGLGAGELFF. The whole variable domain, filled in from reference TRBV28 and TRBJ2-2, reads DVKVTQSSRYLVKRTGEKVFLECVQDMDHENMFWYRQDPGLGLRLIYFSYDVKMKEKGDIPEGYSVSREKKERFSLILESASTNQTSMYLCASSPNTPGLGAGELFFGEGSRLTVL.

This clone was recorded only once. The V and J genes are TRBV2 and TRBJ1-2; 9 bases are a match to TRBD1. Germline CDR1 reads SNHLY; CDR2 reads FYNNEI. The V segment lost 5 bases and the J segment 4 bases; nucleotides outside the gene matches: 5. The CDR3 length is 14 residues. For the CDR3, the DNA is TGTGCCAGCAGTTCAAGGACAGGGGCCTATGGCTACACCTTC. Its protein product is CASSSRTGAYGYTF.

The chain recombines TRBV7-8 with TRBJ2-7, with D perhaps matching TRBD2 (7 bases). Per germline, CDR1 SGHVS and CDR2 FQNEAQ. The CDR3 is 14 residues long. Between the trimmed V and J ends, which lost 4 bases and 2 bases, there was a span of 12 bases. For the CDR3, the DNA is TGTGCCAGCAGCTCGCGGGGGCTACCCTACGAGCAGTACTTC. Translating it yields CASSSRGLPYEQYF.

The chain couples TRBV6-2 or TRBV6-3 to TRBJ2-7, with TRBD1 matching 10 bases. Trimming took 6 bases from V and 4 from J; bases not matched to a gene: 6. The CDR3 consists of 14 residues. Germline CDR1 MNHEY, CDR2 SVGEGT. This CDR3 is CASSWGQGLYEQYF. The CDR3 DNA reads TGTGCCAGCAGCTGGGGACAGGGGTTATACGAGCAGTACTTC.

The chain combines TRBV5-6 with TRBJ1-2; maybe TRBD1 (6 bases). This CDR3 has 15 residues. Trimming removed 3 bases at V and 8 bases at J, with 20 bases between. The germline V gene has CDR1 SGHDT and CDR2 YYEEEE. CDR3 in DNA: TGTGCCAGCAGCTACCGGGACACCAAGTTCTGGGGCTACACCTTC. It encodes CASSYRDTKFWGYTF. Looking up the rest from reference TRBV5-6 and TRBJ1-2 gives the full variable domain: DAGVTQSPTHLIKTRGQQVTLRCSPKSGHDTVSWYQQALGQGPQFIFQYYEEEERQRGNFPDRFSGHQFPNYSSELNVNALLLGDSALYLCASSYRDTKFWGYTFGSGTRLTVV.

The chain recombines TRBV6-6 with TRBJ1-6; D perhaps matches TRBD1 (6 bases). Germline CDR1 reads MNHNY; CDR2 reads SVGAGI (reference sequence). The CDR3 covers 14 residues. V lost 6 bases to trimming and J lost 10 bases, with 16 bases between them. In nucleotides, the CDR3 is TGTGCCAGCAGGTACACAGGGCGGGAGTCACCCCTCCACTTT. Translated, it gives CASRYTGRESPLHF.

V is TRBV9 and J is TRBJ2-7, with 7 nucleotides matching TRBD2. This CDR3 comprises 14 residues. Germline values: CDR1 SGDLS, CDR2 YYNGEE. With V trimmed by 4 bases and J by 0 bases, 4 bases remained unmatched. The CDR3 DNA sequence: TGTGCCAGCAGCCCCGGGAGGACCTCCTACGAGCAGTACTTC. Encoded protein: CASSPGRTSYEQYF.

The chain recombines TRBV7-2 with TRBJ2-3; D possibly corresponds to TRBD2 (7 bases). The ends were cut back, 3 bases at V and 7 bases at J, with 14 bases in the middle. The CDR3 has 14 residues. Germline CDR1 and CDR2: SGHTA and FQGNSA. The CDR3 DNA reads TGTGCCAGCAGCTTTACGGGGAGGGGGAATACGCAGTATTTT. Residues: CASSFTGRGNTQYF.

The CDR3 region is CASSLPGEGGIRFF. DNA for the CDR3: TGTGCCAGCAGCCTCCCCGGGGAGGGGGGCATTAGGTTCTTC. The chain is built from TRBV4-2 and TRBJ2-1; weak D call: TRBD2 (7 bases). The CDR3 is 14 residues long. The ends were cut back, 4 bases at V and 15 bases at J, with 22 bases in the middle. Germline-derived CDR1 and CDR2 are LGHNA and YNFKEQ.

The rearrangement joins TRBV19 to TRBJ2-7; 15 bases are shared with TRBD2. The CDR3 loop spans 17 amino acids. Unmatched junction bases numbered 4, after V lost 3 bases and J lost 1 base. The V gene's germline CDR1 is LNHDA and CDR2 SQIVND (reference sequence). This CDR3 is CASSIGGLAGGSYEQYF. The CDR3, as DNA: TGTGCCAGTAGTATTGGGGGACTAGCGGGAGGATCCTACGAGCAGTACTTC.

J is TRBJ1-5 and V is TRBV28, with TRBD1 as a possible D gene (5 bases). CDR3 length equals 15 residues. Trimming removed 7 bases at V and 4 bases at J, with 17 bases between. Looked up from germline, CDR1 is MDHEN and CDR2 is SYDVKM. For the CDR3, the DNA is TGTGCCAGCACCTGGTCGGTGGGGCTGAATCAGCCCCAGCATTTT. Translated: CASTWSVGLNQPQHF.

The chain has TRBV29-1 and TRBJ1-4, with TRBD1 identical over 11 bases. The V and J ends lost 2 bases and 6 bases, in that order; junction bases with no gene match: 5. Germline V CDR1 and CDR2: SQVTM, ANQGSEA. There are 15 residues in the CDR3. The CDR3 DNA follows: TGCAGCGTTGAAAAGCGGGACAGGGGGGATGAAAAACTGTTTTTT. Protein product: CSVEKRDRGDEKLFF. The whole variable domain, filled in from reference TRBV29-1 and TRBJ1-4, reads SAVISQKPSRDICQRGTSLTIQCQVDSQVTMMFWYRQQPGQSLTLIATANQGSEATYESGFVIDKFPISRPNLTFSTLTVSNMSPEDSSIYLCSVEKRDRGDEKLFFGSGTQLSVL.

V usage is TRBV28 and J usage is TRBJ2-3; TRBD2 aligns across 10 bases. The germline CDR1 and CDR2 sequences are MDHEN and SYDVKM. With V trimmed by 3 bases and J by 4 bases, 7 bases remained unmatched. The length of the CDR3 is 16 residues. CDR3 nucleotide sequence: TGTGCCAGCAGTTTCCCCGGGACTAGCGAGGCAGATACGCAGTATTTT. Translation gives CASSFPGTSEADTQYF.

V usage is TRBV7-2 and J usage is TRBJ2-5; TRBD2 is a possible D gene (5 bases). There are 12 residues in the CDR3. Trimming pared 4 bases from V and 9 bases from J, leaving 12 bases between. Germline V CDR1 and CDR2: SGHTA, FQGNSA. The CDR3 loop is CASSSPSGAQYF. CDR3 in DNA: TGTGCCAGCAGCTCCCCTTCCGGGGCCCAGTACTTC.

This CDR3 is CASSGRDFLIGNEQFF. The CDR3 nucleotides are TGTGCCAGCAGCGGCCGGGACTTCCTCATAGGGAATGAGCAGTTCTTC. The gene calls are TRBV9 and TRBJ2-1, with a possible D match to TRBD2 (6 bases). CDR1 is SGDLS, CDR2 YYNGEE, per germline. Trimming removed 3 bases from V and 7 bases from J, with 20 bases in between. CDR3 size: 16 residues.

The chain has TRBV7-9 and TRBJ2-5, with a possible D match to TRBD1 (5 bases). CDR1 SEHNR and CDR2 FQNEAQ come from the germline V gene (reference sequence). The CDR3 is 13 residues long. V was cut by 1 base and J by 5 bases, with 8 bases left in between. The CDR3 DNA reads as TGTGCCAGCAGCTTAGGGGGCTGGGAGACCCAGTACTTC. Translating gives CASSLGGWETQYF.

The rearrangement joins TRBV4-1 to TRBJ2-1, with TRBD2 as a possible D gene (6 bases). Germline CDR1 reads MGHRA; CDR2 reads YSYEKL. Trimming left V 5 bases short and J 4 bases short, with 18 bases between. The CDR3 runs to 16 residues. CDR3 DNA sequence: TGCGCCAGCAGCGTCCCGGGACTCTCCCAGTACAATGAGCAGTTCTTC. Translated: CASSVPGLSQYNEQFF.

This chain connects TRBV5-6 to TRBJ1-2; D possibly corresponds to TRBD1 (6 bases). The CDR3 covers 16 residues. CDR1 and CDR2 from the germline V gene are SGHDT and YYEEEE. Trimming removed 4 bases from V and 0 bases from J, with 16 bases in between. The CDR3 DNA follows: TGTGCCAGCAGCCCGAGGACCGGGACAACTAACTATGGCTACACCTTC. This codes for CASSPRTGTTNYGYTF.

This sequence joins TRBV28 and TRBJ1-1; TRBD1 matches at 7 bases. J was trimmed by 5 bases and V by 8 bases; bases with no gene match: 26. CDR1 and CDR2 (germline): MDHEN, SYDVKM. The length of the CDR3 is 19 residues. DNA of the CDR3: TGTGCCAGCCCAACCTCCCGGAGGGGGCCTCAAACCCGGGAGACTGAAGCTTTCTTT. Translated, it gives CASPTSRRGPQTRETEAFF.

The chain carries TRBV27 and TRBJ1-6; 10 nucleotides match TRBD1. Germline V CDR1 and CDR2: MNHEY, SMNVEV (reference sequence). The CDR3 extends over 16 amino acids. The J segment lost 7 bases and the V segment lost 5 bases, leaving 8 bases of the junction unmatched. The CDR3 region has the DNA TGTGCCAGCAGTCTCCGGACAGGGGGGACCAATTCACCCCTCCACTTT. It yields the protein CASSLRTGGTNSPLHF.

The V and J genes are TRBV9 and TRBJ2-1, with D perhaps TRBD2 (6 bases). This CDR3 has 14 amino acids. The ends were cut back, 0 bases at V and 6 bases at J, with 10 bases in the middle. Germline CDR1 reads SGDLS; CDR2 reads YYNGEE. CDR3 sequence (DNA): TGTGCCAGCAGCGTAGACGGGGGACTCAATGAGCAGTTCTTC. It is translated as CASSVDGGLNEQFF.

This clone showed up just a few times. CDR3 region: CASSESSYNSPLHF. For the CDR3, the DNA is TGTGCCAGCAGTGAGAGCTCCTATAATTCACCCCTCCACTTT. V gene TRBV2 combines with J gene TRBJ1-6; D gene uncertain. This CDR3 has 14 residues. With 3 bases removed from V and 0 bases from J, the gap between germline ends came to 3 bases. Per the germline V gene, CDR1 is SNHLY and CDR2 is FYNNEI.

This sequence joins TRBV19 and TRBJ2-1; possibly TRBD2 for D (5 bases). V lost 4 bases and J 2 bases, leaving 9 bases between the germline ends. The CDR3 is 14 residues long. From germline, CDR1 is LNHDA and CDR2 SQIVND (reference sequence). The CDR3: CASSTDSPYNEQFF. The DNA for the CDR3 is TGTGCCAGTAGTACGGACTCCCCCTACAATGAGCAGTTCTTC.

This sequence joins TRBV27 and TRBJ1-2, with TRBD1 identical over 11 bases. The V segment lost 7 bases and the J segment 2 bases; nucleotides outside the gene matches: 6. The germline V gene has CDR1 MNHEY and CDR2 SMNVEV (reference sequence). This CDR3 is built from 15 residues. CDR3 bases: TGTGCCAGCAAAGACCGGACAGGGGGCAACTATGGCTACACCTTC. Its translation is CASKDRTGGNYGYTF.

The chain uses TRBV7-9 and TRBJ2-6; D remains ambiguous. The CDR3 has 13 amino acids. CDR1 and CDR2 from the germline V gene are SEHNR and FQNEAQ (reference sequence). Between the trimmed V and J ends, which lost 5 bases and 4 bases, there was a span of 6 bases. The CDR3 here is CASSPSGANVLTF. The CDR3, as DNA: TGTGCCAGCAGCCCTTCCGGGGCCAACGTCCTGACTTTC. Full variable domain (rest looked up from reference TRBV7-9 and TRBJ2-6): DTGVSQNPRHKITKRGQNVTFRCDPISEHNRLYWYRQTLGQGPEFLTYFQNEAQLEKSRLLSDRFSAERPKGSFSTLEIQRTEQGDSAMYLCASSPSGANVLTFGAGSRLTVL.

In its sample, this clone was seen once. J is TRBJ2-5 and V is TRBV7-2; possible D gene TRBD1, 6 bases. The germline CDR1 and CDR2 sequences are SGHTA and FQGNSA. V was clipped by 4 bases and J by 5 bases, with 14 bases between them. CDR3 length: 14 residues. The DNA of the CDR3 is TGTGCCAGCAGCTCCAGGGGTTGGGGGGAGACCCAGTACTTC. As protein: CASSSRGWGETQYF.

This rearrangement joins TRBV3-1 (or the pseudogene TRBV3-2) to TRBJ2-5; D remains ambiguous. Germline V lookup: CDR1 LGHDT, CDR2 YNNKEL (reference sequence). The V end was cut by 0 bases, the J end by 6 bases, with 8 bases between. The CDR3 loop spans 13 amino acids. The CDR3: CASSQELVQTQYF. The DNA for the CDR3 is TGTGCCAGCAGCCAAGAACTTGTACAGACCCAGTACTTC.

V and J are TRBV9 and TRBJ2-5; 8 bases agree with TRBD2. There are 14 residues in the CDR3. Germline V gene sequence: CDR1 SGDLS, CDR2 YYNGEE. Trimming took 3 bases from V and 5 from J; bases not matched to a gene: 6. The CDR3 DNA reads TGTGCCAGCAGCGCCAGCGGGAGTTGGGAGACCCAGTACTTC. As protein: CASSASGSWETQYF.

The gene calls are TRBV7-2 and TRBJ2-2; the match to TRBD2 covers 11 bases. The CDR3 sequence is 13 residues long. Germline V gives CDR1 SGHTA, CDR2 FQGNSA. V gave up 0 bases and J gave up 16 bases; unmatched junction bases: 4. The chain's CDR3 is CASSLALAGDPFF. CDR3 sequence (DNA): TGTGCCAGCAGCTTAGCACTAGCGGGAGACCCGTTTTTT.

This chain joins TRBV7-9 and TRBJ2-1; 7 bases match TRBD2. V lost 2 bases to trimming and J lost 2 bases; unmatched junction nucleotides: 6. The germline CDR1 and CDR2 sequences are SEHNR and FQNEAQ (reference sequence). The CDR3 has 16 amino acids. Written as DNA, the CDR3 is TGTGCCAGCAGCTTAAAGGGTGGGACTACCTACAATGAGCAGTTCTTC. Residues: CASSLKGGTTYNEQFF.

This clone showed up many times. CDR3 sequence (DNA): TGTGCCAGCAGCCCCGGGACAGGGGGCGTCACCGGGGAGCTGTTTTTT. This codes for CASSPGTGGVTGELFF. The rearrangement joins TRBV5-6 to TRBJ2-2, with 12 nucleotides matching TRBD1. Losses at the gene ends were 4 bases for V and 4 bases for J; bases not matched to a gene: 5. CDR1 SGHDT and CDR2 YYEEEE come from the germline V gene. The CDR3 contains 16 residues.